A single sample is the source of the 26 T cell receptor beta chains below, sequenced in a study of identical twins. MiXCR, applied by TCRdb to the 5' RACE reads, yields one record per CDR3 protein. The table includes about 570,000 distinct CDR3 sequences, 9.6% detected once. These records were also assigned to another study, of yellow fever vaccine responses in identical twins.

Sequencing input: PBMCs. All receptors derive from a woman in her late teens or twenties in good health.

J is TRBJ2-3 and V is TRBV5-1; 10 positions match TRBD2. The CDR3 totals 16 residues. V dropped 2 bases and J dropped 5; count of bases not matched to a gene: 8. Germline V gene lookup returns CDR1 SGHRS and CDR2 YFSETQ. Here the CDR3 reads CASSFEREGLGDTQYF. CDR3 coding DNA: TGCGCCAGCAGCTTCGAGCGGGAGGGCCTGGGAGATACGCAGTATTTT.

This clonotype occurred many times. V usage is TRBV6-6 and J usage is TRBJ1-2; no firm D call. The CDR3 has 13 residues. V lost 5 bases to trimming and J lost 8 bases, with 15 bases between them. Germline V gives CDR1 MNHNY, CDR2 SVGAGI (reference sequence). DNA for the CDR3: TGTGCCAGCAGTGTAGACGGCAAAGGGGGCTACACCTTC. This codes for CASSVDGKGGYTF.

This clonotype was observed at least ten times. The CDR3 here is CASSLGPGKGSDTQYF. CDR3 DNA sequence: TGTGCCAGCAGTTTGGGGCCGGGGAAGGGGTCAGATACGCAGTATTTT. The V gene is TRBV12-3 or TRBV12-4, the J gene TRBJ2-3; D is perhaps TRBD1 or TRBD2 (5 bases each). The CDR3 runs 16 residues. V lost 3 bases, J lost 4 bases, and 17 bases lay in between.

V and J are TRBV28 and TRBJ2-3, with TRBD1 as a possible D gene (6 bases). The length of the CDR3 is 15 residues. CDR1 and CDR2 (germline): MDHEN, SYDVKM. Trimming took 3 bases from V and 6 from J, leaving 16 bases between them. The CDR3 DNA sequence: TGTGCCAGCAGTTTCCCCTCAGGGGAGTCGGATACGCAGTATTTT. The encoded protein is CASSFPSGESDTQYF.

CDR3 in DNA: TGTGCCACCAGTGATTTGATCGCCGGAGAGCAGTTCTTC. As protein: CATSDLIAGEQFF. This chain links TRBV24-1 with TRBJ2-1; no clear D gene. Germline CDR1 and CDR2: KGHDR and SFDVKD. V dropped 0 bases and J dropped 10 bases, with 9 bases sitting between them. This CDR3 spans 13 amino acids.

There are a few counts of this clonotype. The genes are TRBV6-2 or TRBV6-3 and TRBJ2-1; tentatively, D is TRBD2 (5 bases). The CDR3 length is 14 residues. V was clipped by 2 bases and J by 6 bases, with 11 bases between them. Germline V lookup: CDR1 MNHEY, CDR2 SVGEGT. The CDR3 reads CASSYGVALNEQFF. DNA of the CDR3: TGTGCCAGCAGTTACGGGGTAGCGCTCAATGAGCAGTTCTTC.

In its sample, this clonotype was seen a few times. The gene calls are TRBV20-1 and TRBJ2-3; D possibly corresponds to TRBD2 (6 bases). Germline V gives CDR1 DFQATT, CDR2 SNEGSKA (reference sequence). V lost 0 bases and J lost 2, with 12 bases in between. The CDR3 sequence is 15 residues long. CDR3 sequence: CSARDGGDPTDTQYF. The CDR3 region has the DNA TGCAGTGCTAGAGATGGCGGGGATCCCACAGATACGCAGTATTTT.

There are many counts of this clonotype. The chain employs TRBV11-2 and TRBJ2-7; 8 bases align to TRBD2. Germline V CDR1 and CDR2: SGHAT, FQNNGV. V was pared by 10 bases and J by 3 bases, with 8 bases of the junction left unmatched. CDR3 size: 13 residues. CDR3 protein: CATRGGSYYEQYF. The CDR3 DNA reads TGTGCCACACGGGGGGGGTCCTACTACGAGCAGTACTTC.

This clonotype was detected a few times. This sequence joins TRBV5-1 and TRBJ2-1, with 12 nucleotides matching TRBD2. Germline V gene lookup returns CDR1 SGHRS and CDR2 YFSETQ. V gave up 0 bases and J gave up 6 bases; unmatched junction bases: 4. The CDR3 is made up of 16 amino acids. CDR3 DNA: TGCGCCAGCAGCTTGGCCGGACTAGCGGGGACCAATGAGCAGTTCTTC. It specifies CASSLAGLAGTNEQFF.

The V and J genes are TRBV6-2 or TRBV6-3 and TRBJ1-1; TRBD1 matches at 9 bases. Germline V gene sequence: CDR1 MNHEY, CDR2 SVGEGT. This CDR3 is 15 amino acids long. V lost 5 bases, J lost 0 bases, and 4 bases stayed unmatched. Here the CDR3 DNA reads TGTGCCAGCAGTCCCGGACAGGGGATGAACACTGAAGCTTTCTTT. This translates into CASSPGQGMNTEAFF.

In this sample, this clonotype turned up a few times. The chain joins TRBV10-3 to TRBJ2-7; TRBD1 might be the D (7 bases). V lost 0 bases and J 0 bases, leaving 21 bases between the germline ends. Germline V CDR1 and CDR2: ENHRY, SYGVKD. The CDR3 is 19 residues long. The CDR3 DNA sequence: TGTGCCATCAGTGAGTCGACCCTGGCGGGACAGCTAAGCTCCTACGAGCAGTACTTC. As protein: CAISESTLAGQLSSYEQYF.

V gene TRBV20-1 combines with J gene TRBJ1-1; D is undetermined. The CDR3 runs to 13 residues. Trimming cost V 2 bases and J 6 bases, with 13 bases left between them. In germline, CDR1 is DFQATT, CDR2 SNEGSKA (reference sequence). In nucleotides, the CDR3 is TGCAGTGCTAGATCCGGAACTTTGGCTGAAGCTTTCTTT. Translation gives CSARSGTLAEAFF.

The CDR3 spells CASQGGTIRSHEQYF. CDR3 nucleotides: TGCGCCAGCCAGGGTGGGACCATTCGGAGCCACGAGCAGTACTTC. The chain has TRBV5-1 and TRBJ2-7; D may correspond to TRBD1 or TRBD2 (5 bases each). Trimming took off 7 bases at V and 5 bases at J, with 22 bases between the two ends. CDR1 and CDR2 from the germline V gene are SGHRS and YFSETQ. The CDR3 is 15 residues long.

The V and J genes are TRBV6-1 and TRBJ2-7; 11 bases align to TRBD1. Germline V gene lookup returns CDR1 MNHNS and CDR2 SASEGT. The CDR3 consists of 16 residues. V gave up 7 bases and J gave up 6 bases; unmatched junction bases: 14. This CDR3 is CASTPISRDRGSEQYF. The CDR3 bases are TGTGCCAGCACCCCCATTTCCCGGGACAGGGGGAGCGAGCAGTACTTC.

On this clonotype: A much larger clone differs by one base, so this may be a read error. Likely a read error: the CDR3 ends without its conserved phenylalanine or tryptophan. The chain recombines TRBV6-1 with TRBJ2-7; TRBD1 matches 7 bases. After removal of 6 bases from V and 4 bases from J, the junction contained 9 bases not matched to a gene. The V gene's germline CDR1 is MNHNS and CDR2 SASEGT. This CDR3 has 14 residues. The CDR3 reads CASSLTSTGYEQYY. The CDR3 DNA reads as TGTGCCAGCAGCCTCACGTCGACAGGGTACGAGCAGTACTAC.

This chain joins TRBV20-1 and TRBJ2-7, with 7 positions matching TRBD1. This CDR3 comprises 12 residues. Trimming took 5 bases from V and 5 from J; bases not matched to a gene: 6. Germline V CDR1 and CDR2: DFQATT, SNEGSKA (reference sequence). CDR3 loop: CSAEGTAHEQYF. CDR3 bases: TGCAGTGCTGAGGGGACAGCCCACGAGCAGTACTTC.

This clonotype was counted many times. The chain combines TRBV20-1 with TRBJ2-2; tentative D call: TRBD1 (5 bases). The CDR3 totals 13 residues. Trimming removed 6 bases from V and 4 bases from J, with 12 bases in between. Germline CDR1 is DFQATT and CDR2 is SNEGSKA (reference sequence). In nucleotides, the CDR3 is TGCAGTGCCACAGACAGCATCACCGGGGAGCTGTTTTTT. Translating gives CSATDSITGELFF.

A note on this clonotype: The conserved closing phenylalanine or tryptophan is absent in this CDR3, likely reflecting a read error. This chain connects TRBV12-3 or TRBV12-4 to TRBJ1-5; tentatively, D is TRBD1 (5 bases). The CDR3 runs 14 residues. V shed 5 bases and J shed 4 bases, with 12 bases lying between them. The CDR3, as DNA: TGTGCCAGCAGTCTGGACAAGCCGAATCAGCCCCAGCATATT. As protein: CASSLDKPNQPQHI.

The J gene is TRBJ2-1, the V gene TRBV7-2; 13 bases line up with TRBD2. V lost 5 bases, J lost 4 bases, and 8 bases stayed unmatched. The germline CDR1 and CDR2 sequences are SGHTA and FQGNSA. The length of the CDR3 is 17 residues. CDR3 sequence reads: CASSQGLAGSRYNEQFF. The CDR3 DNA follows: TGTGCCAGCAGCCAGGGACTAGCGGGGTCCAGGTACAATGAGCAGTTCTTC.

The chain recombines TRBV29-1 with TRBJ1-1, with D hard to call. The CDR3 has 14 residues. Germline lookup yields CDR1 SQVTM and CDR2 ANQGSEA. Deletions cut 2 bases from V and 0 bases from J, with 10 bases between. In nucleotides, the CDR3 is TGCAGCGTTGAAAAGCCGATCATGAACACTGAAGCTTTCTTT. Encoded protein: CSVEKPIMNTEAFF.

This clonotype was recorded at least ten times. The rearrangement uses TRBV7-9 and TRBJ2-2, with a possible D match to TRBD2 (7 bases). The CDR3 has 16 residues. Trimming left V 5 bases short and J 6 bases short, with 19 bases between. Germline-derived CDR1 and CDR2 are SEHNR and FQNEAQ (reference sequence). The CDR3 loop reads CASSGGAFDNAGELFF. The CDR3 coding sequence is TGTGCCAGCAGCGGGGGGGCCTTTGACAACGCCGGGGAGCTGTTTTTT.

The chain is built from TRBV7-2 and TRBJ2-5; possible D gene TRBD1, 5 bases. The CDR3 is made up of 15 amino acids. Germline V gene lookup returns CDR1 SGHTA and CDR2 FQGNSA. V lost 1 base to trimming and J lost 5 bases, with 14 bases between them. The CDR3 DNA reads as TGTGCCAGCAGCTTAGGCCGGACATACTCCGAGACCCAGTACTTC. Translating gives CASSLGRTYSETQYF.

This clonotype has only a few counts. This chain uses TRBV29-1 with TRBJ2-1, with TRBD2 matching over 11 bases. Germline V gene lookup returns CDR1 SQVTM and CDR2 ANQGSEA. This CDR3 spans 16 amino acids. After removal of 5 bases from V and 1 base from J, the junction contained 7 bases not matched to a gene. The CDR3, as DNA: TGCAGCGTTCTCGGACTAGCGGGTTCGTCCTACAATGAGCAGTTCTTC. It is translated as CSVLGLAGSSYNEQFF.

This clonotype came up many times. The rearrangement uses TRBV6-5 and TRBJ2-6; D gene unclear. The CDR3 runs to 17 residues. Germline CDR1 reads MNHEY; CDR2 reads SVGAGI. Trimming removed 4 bases at V and 0 bases at J, with 13 bases between. CDR3 in amino acids: CASSFMAVSSGANVLTF. CDR3 DNA sequence: TGTGCCAGCAGTTTCATGGCCGTTAGCTCTGGGGCCAACGTCCTGACTTTC.

This clonotype was counted many times. This chain's CDR3 is CSARGGRTSNTGELFF. The CDR3 DNA reads TGCAGTGCTAGAGGAGGACGTACCTCGAACACCGGGGAGCTGTTTTTT. The chain has TRBV20-1 and TRBJ2-2; D gene unclear. CDR3 length equals 16 residues. Germline V gene lookup returns CDR1 DFQATT and CDR2 SNEGSKA (reference sequence). Trimming took off 1 base at V and 0 bases at J, with 12 bases between the two ends.

The chain recombines TRBV5-1 with TRBJ2-2, with D perhaps matching TRBD2 (6 bases). Germline values: CDR1 SGHRS, CDR2 YFSETQ. The ends were cut back, 2 bases at V and 11 bases at J, with 13 bases in the middle. The CDR3 loop spans 13 amino acids. DNA for the CDR3: TGCGCCAGCAGCTTATTGGGGGGATCCGAGCTGTTTTTT. It encodes CASSLLGGSELFF.